This T cell receptor beta chain was obtained from a study of OX40 agonist ivuxolimab in advanced cancers. Sequenced by immunoSEQ multiplex PCR; TCRdb stores in-frame clones only, minus some. The sample lists about 83,000 clones, around 84% seen once, with around 1.5% in the top ten. Sample: CD4+ or CD8+ T cells sorted from blood, taken in a trial of the OX40 agonist ivuxolimab. This receptor was taken from an adult with an advanced solid tumor such as melanoma, head and neck, liver or kidney cancer.

The CDR3 sequence is CAMSGGLEETQYF. CDR3 DNA sequence: TGTGCCATGTCCGGGGGGCTGGAGGAGACCCAGTACTTC. The chain recombines TRBV2 with TRBJ2-5; TRBD2 might be the D (7 bases). With 10 bases removed from V and 5 bases from J, the gap between germline ends came to 17 bases. This CDR3 spans 13 amino acids. Germline V gene data show CDR1 as SNHLY and CDR2 as FYNNEI.